This T cell receptor beta chain was retrieved from a study of identical twins. The study's findings and limits: Insertions were fewer in abundant cord blood beta clonotypes, whereas memory repertoires showed none of this pattern.

Everyone who gave samples was a healthy Caucasian. TCRdb passed the 5' RACE reads through MiXCR, listing each CDR3 protein once. The top ten clones hold over 10% of a sample with roughly 770,000 distinct CDR3 sequences, roughly 20% of them seen once. Notes on this clonotype: Its antigen remains unidentified.

Germline-derived CDR1 and CDR2 are SEHNR and FQNEAQ (reference sequence). CDR3 size: 13 residues. V dropped 4 bases and J dropped 5 bases, with 10 bases sitting between them. These same data were also listed under a study on T cells expressing NK-cell markers. That study adds: All TCR beta repertoires analysed originated from sorted CD3+CD56+NKG2C+, CD3+CD56+NKG2C- and CD3+CD56-NKG2C+ T cells. Expanded NKG2C+ T cell clones were not confirmed as HCMV-specific.

Sequencing used PBMCs. The receptor was derived from a woman between 18 and 29 years old in good health. V and J are TRBV7-9 and TRBJ2-3; D is unresolved. The CDR3 loop reads CASSSPIGDTQYF. As DNA, the CDR3 is TGTGCCAGCAGCTCCCCTATTGGAGATACGCAGTATTTT.